A selection of T cell receptor beta chains follows, all from one sample in a study of blood T cell repertoires in COVID-19. TCRdb keeps only in-frame clones here, not all; method: immunoSEQ multiplex PCR. The profile shows roughly 40,000 clones, roughly nine tenths of them singletons. The sample was peripheral blood. The receptors shown here come from a middle-aged man in a cohort sampled during active COVID-19. CDR3s include the opening cysteine and the closing phenylalanine or tryptophan. The order of the fields is D gene, J gene, clone size, CDR3 length, V gene, CDR3 protein, CDR3 DNA. D genes are given only for firm matches. Not every row has a clone size; where given, it reads once, few, many or a size class.

d_gene: TRBD1
j_gene: TRBJ2-1
abundance: NA
len: 12
v_gene: TRBV27
CDR3aa: CASTSVGQEQFF
CDR3nt: TGTGCCAGCACCTCCGTGGGACAGGAGCAGTTCTTC

d_gene: TRBD1
j_gene: TRBJ1-2
abundance: NA
len: 15
v_gene: TRBV27
CDR3aa: CASSLRQGGNYGYTF
CDR3nt: TGTGCCAGCAGTCTAAGACAGGGGGGAAACTATGGCTACACCTTC

d_gene: NA
j_gene: TRBJ2-1
abundance: once
len: 13
v_gene: TRBV7-9
CDR3aa: CATEGGVRDEQFF
CDR3nt: TGTGCCACCGAGGGAGGCGTTCGCGATGAGCAGTTCTTC

d_gene: TRBD1
j_gene: TRBJ1-1
abundance: NA
len: 12
v_gene: TRBV30
CDR3aa: CAWSVGGREAFF
CDR3nt: TGTGCCTGGAGTGTAGGGGGCAGGGAAGCTTTCTTT

d_gene: TRBD2
j_gene: TRBJ2-7
abundance: NA
len: 14
v_gene: TRBV4-3
CDR3aa: CASSPLAGGLEQYF
CDR3nt: TGCGCCAGCAGCCCCTTAGCGGGGGGGCTTGAGCAGTACTTC

d_gene: NA
j_gene: TRBJ1-1
abundance: NA
len: 16
v_gene: TRBV28
CDR3aa: CASSIPNRALNTEAFF
CDR3nt: TGTGCCAGCAGTATTCCGAACAGGGCCCTGAACACTGAAGCTTTCTTT

d_gene: NA
j_gene: TRBJ2-3
abundance: NA
len: 21
v_gene: TRBV29-1
CDR3aa: CSVEVYPGQTRSEMTTDTQYF
CDR3nt: TGCAGCGTTGAAGTCTACCCGGGACAAACGCGCTCGGAGATGACCACAGATACGCAGTATTTT

d_gene: TRBD2
j_gene: TRBJ2-2
abundance: NA
len: 24
v_gene: TRBV27
CDR3aa: CASSLFLGSAGLGLAGGQDGELFF
CDR3nt: TGTGCCAGCAGTTTATTTCTGGGGTCTGCGGGGCTGGGACTAGCGGGAGGCCAGGACGGGGAGCTGTTTTTT

d_gene: NA
j_gene: TRBJ1-2
abundance: few
len: 12
v_gene: TRBV7-2
CDR3aa: CASSLYSYGYTF
CDR3nt: TGTGCCAGCAGCTTATATTCCTATGGCTACACCTTC

d_gene: TRBD1
j_gene: TRBJ2-7
abundance: NA
len: 15
v_gene: TRBV18
CDR3aa: CASSPSGTGESEQYF
CDR3nt: TGTGCCAGCTCACCGTCCGGGACAGGGGAGTCCGAGCAGTACTTC

d_gene: TRBD2
j_gene: TRBJ2-3
abundance: NA
len: 18
v_gene: TRBV27
CDR3aa: CASSPGLAGVFSTDTQYF
CDR3nt: TGTGCCAGCAGTCCCGGACTAGCGGGGGTCTTCAGCACAGATACGCAGTATTTT

d_gene: NA
j_gene: TRBJ1-4
abundance: NA
len: 15
v_gene: TRBV6-5
CDR3aa: CASSYGAATNEKLFF
CDR3nt: TGTGCCAGCAGTTACGGGGCAGCAACTAATGAAAAACTGTTTTTT

d_gene: TRBD2
j_gene: TRBJ2-3
abundance: NA
len: 17
v_gene: TRBV3-1/TRBV3-2
CDR3aa: CASSLLRGREGTDTQYF
CDR3nt: TGTGCCAGCAGCCTCCTCCGGGGGAGGGAGGGGACAGATACGCAGTATTTT

d_gene: TRBD2
j_gene: TRBJ2-1
abundance: NA
len: 15
v_gene: TRBV6-5
CDR3aa: CASSYGLAGEGEQFF
CDR3nt: TGTGCCAGCAGTTATGGACTAGCGGGAGAAGGGGAGCAGTTCTTC

d_gene: TRBD2
j_gene: TRBJ2-3
abundance: NA
len: 15
v_gene: TRBV6-6
CDR3aa: CASSSIAGMTDTQYF
CDR3nt: TGTGCCAGCAGTTCCATAGCGGGAATGACAGATACGCAGTATTTT

d_gene: TRBD2
j_gene: TRBJ2-1
abundance: once
len: 17
v_gene: TRBV5-4
CDR3aa: CASSLPAGASSYNEQFF
CDR3nt: TGTGCCAGCAGCTTGCCAGCGGGAGCGTCGTCCTACAATGAGCAGTTCTTC

d_gene: NA
j_gene: TRBJ2-1
abundance: NA
len: 14
v_gene: TRBV19
CDR3aa: CASQTRVHNNEQFF
CDR3nt: TGTGCCAGCCAGACTAGGGTTCACAACAATGAGCAGTTCTTC

d_gene: NA
j_gene: TRBJ2-2
abundance: NA
len: 12
v_gene: TRBV6-5
CDR3aa: CASRGLTGELFF
CDR3nt: TGTGCCAGCAGGGGCTTGACCGGGGAGCTGTTTTTT

d_gene: TRBD2
j_gene: TRBJ2-5
abundance: NA
len: 15
v_gene: TRBV13
CDR3aa: CASSSPLAVQETQYF
CDR3nt: TGTGCCAGCAGCTCCCCACTAGCGGTGCAAGAGACCCAGTACTTC

d_gene: NA
j_gene: TRBJ1-2
abundance: once
len: 13
v_gene: TRBV29-1
CDR3aa: CSVEDSPRQGYTF
CDR3nt: TGCAGCGTTGAGGACAGCCCACGTCAAGGCTACACCTTC

d_gene: TRBD1
j_gene: TRBJ2-2
abundance: NA
len: 15
v_gene: TRBV4-1
CDR3aa: CASSPGQGGTGELFF
CDR3nt: TGCGCCAGCAGCCCGGGACAGGGAGGGACCGGGGAGCTGTTTTTT

d_gene: NA
j_gene: TRBJ2-1
abundance: NA
len: 16
v_gene: TRBV4-1
CDR3aa: CASSQADQGSYNEQFF
CDR3nt: TGCGCCAGCAGCCAAGCAGACCAGGGATCCTACAATGAGCAGTTCTTC

d_gene: TRBD1
j_gene: TRBJ1-5
abundance: NA
len: 15
v_gene: TRBV7-2
CDR3aa: CASSLGGQVNQPQHF
CDR3nt: TGTGCCAGCAGCTTAGGAGGACAGGTCAATCAGCCCCAGCATTTT

d_gene: TRBD1
j_gene: TRBJ2-5
abundance: NA
len: 14
v_gene: TRBV2
CDR3aa: CASPDRATKETQYF
CDR3nt: TGTGCCAGCCCAGACAGGGCCACGAAAGAGACCCAGTACTTC

d_gene: TRBD2
j_gene: TRBJ2-1
abundance: NA
len: 15
v_gene: TRBV7-2
CDR3aa: CASSVKRGASNEQFF
CDR3nt: TGTGCCAGCAGCGTTAAGCGGGGGGCCTCCAATGAGCAGTTCTTC

d_gene: NA
j_gene: TRBJ2-1
abundance: NA
len: 16
v_gene: TRBV4-1
CDR3aa: CASTPGGALSYNEQFF
CDR3nt: TGCGCCAGCACCCCAGGCGGGGCGTTATCCTACAATGAGCAGTTCTTC

d_gene: NA
j_gene: TRBJ1-4
abundance: NA
len: 15
v_gene: TRBV19
CDR3aa: CASSIAIHRAEKLFF
CDR3nt: TGTGCCAGTAGTATAGCTATCCATCGTGCTGAAAAACTGTTTTTT

d_gene: TRBD1
j_gene: TRBJ1-1
abundance: NA
len: 15
v_gene: TRBV24-1
CDR3aa: CATMVDRVEVPEAFF
CDR3nt: TGTGCCACCATGGTCGACAGGGTAGAGGTACCTGAAGCTTTCTTT

d_gene: TRBD1
j_gene: TRBJ2-5
abundance: few
len: 16
v_gene: TRBV18
CDR3aa: CASSLRTGGWQETQYF
CDR3nt: TGTGCCAGCTCACTGCGGACAGGGGGATGGCAAGAGACCCAGTACTTC